A single sample is the source of the 20 T cell receptor beta chains below, sequenced in a study of esophageal squamous cell carcinoma under preoperative chemotherapy. From the PCR reads, TCRdb called clonotypes with MiXCR, one entry per CDR3 protein. The sample has around 19,000 distinct CDR3 sequences; roughly 46% are singletons. Time point here: after preoperative PTX-NDP chemotherapy. Collection of the sample occurred from a patient given preoperative chemotherapy. The source is a human donor with esophageal squamous cell carcinoma. The donor label of this sample is uncertain.

This chain connects TRBV7-3 to TRBJ2-5; TRBD2 matches at 8 bases. Germline-derived CDR1 and CDR2 are SGHTA and FQGTGA. The CDR3 spans 14 residues. The CDR3 DNA sequence: TGTGCGGGCAGCGGGGGACGAGCCCGAGAGACCCAGTACTTC. This gives the protein CAGSGGRARETQYF.

This clonotype was recorded at least ten times. This chain connects TRBV6-7 to TRBJ2-3; D may correspond to TRBD1 or TRBD2 (6 bases each). TRBV6-7 counts as an open reading frame of uncertain function. V lost 10 bases to trimming and J lost 2 bases, with 19 bases between them. The CDR3 has 15 amino acids. For the CDR3, the DNA is TGTGCCACCCCAGTCAAGGAGGGGGACACAGATACGCAGTATTTT. Translated: CATPVKEGDTDTQYF.

A word on this clonotype: Compared with germline, one end of the junction differs, possibly owing to a read error. The rearrangement uses TRBV7-3 and TRBJ2-3; 9 bases align to TRBD2. The CDR3 runs 15 residues. The germline CDR1 and CDR2 sequences are SGHTA and FQGTGA. CDR3 in DNA: TGTGCCAGCAGCTTGACTAGCGGAGCCAAAGATATGCAGTATTTT. Translation gives CASSLTSGAKDMQYF.

This clonotype was picked up a small number of times. The genes are TRBV7-2 and TRBJ2-5; 8 bases align to TRBD2. V was pared by 5 bases and J by 5 bases, with 10 bases of the junction left unmatched. CDR1 and CDR2 from the germline V gene are SGHTA and FQGNSA. The CDR3 loop spans 15 amino acids. Written as DNA, the CDR3 is TGTGCCAGCAGCGCGACGGGGGGGCATCAGGAGACCCAGTACTTC. It encodes CASSATGGHQETQYF.

There are many counts of this clonotype. The rearrangement links TRBV11-3 to TRBJ2-5; 8 bases agree with TRBD1. The CDR3 is made up of 14 amino acids. Germline loops: CDR1 SGHNT, CDR2 YENEEA. The V segment lost 3 bases and the J segment 5 bases; nucleotides outside the gene matches: 5. The DNA of the CDR3 is TGTGCCAGCAGCTTCGGACAGGGTGGGGAGACCCAGTACTTC. Amino acid sequence: CASSFGQGGETQYF.

The chain couples TRBV6-1 to TRBJ2-7; perhaps D is TRBD1 or TRBD2 (5 bases each). In germline, CDR1 is MNHNS, CDR2 SASEGT. The V gene lost 6 bases and the J gene lost 4 bases, with 13 bases spanning the gap. This CDR3 has 13 amino acids. CDR3 nucleotide sequence: TGTGCCAGCAGGGGACCTCAGACTTACGAGCAGTACTTC. Its protein product is CASRGPQTYEQYF.

The sample holds a few counts of this clonotype. The chain links TRBV6-5 to TRBJ1-1; TRBD1 might be the D (5 bases). From germline, CDR1 is MNHEY and CDR2 SVGAGI. Between the trimmed V and J ends, which lost 4 bases and 0 bases, there was a span of 9 bases. The CDR3 is made up of 14 amino acids. DNA of the CDR3: TGTGCCAGCAGTTTCGGACAAGTGAACACTGAAGCTTTCTTT. It yields the protein CASSFGQVNTEAFF.

The chain combines TRBV7-7 with TRBJ2-4; 11 bases map to TRBD2. The last part of the DNA fits TRBJ2-5 better; the J call may be wrong. The length of the CDR3 is 17 residues. CDR1 is SSHAT and CDR2 is FNYEAQ in the germline V gene (reference sequence). The CDR3 loop reads CASSLGPLAGGLETQYF. The CDR3 DNA follows: TGTGCCAGCAGCTTAGGGCCCCTAGCGGGAGGTTTGGAGACCCAGTACTTC.

In DNA form, the CDR3 reads TGTGCCAGCAGTTTAAGCGGGAGGGCCTACGAGCAGTACTTC. This sequence encodes CASSLSGRAYEQYF. This sequence joins TRBV28 and TRBJ2-1; TRBD2 matches at 10 bases. Gene TRBJ2-7 matches the end of the DNA better, so the J call may be wrong. The V gene's germline CDR1 is MDHEN and CDR2 SYDVKM. The CDR3 covers 14 residues.

The genes are TRBV12-3 or TRBV12-4 and TRBJ2-1; 8 positions match TRBD1. Near its end, the DNA agrees better with TRBJ2-5, so the J call may be wrong. The length of the CDR3 is 13 residues. The CDR3 nucleotides read TGTGCCAGCAGAGGGACAGGCCAAGAGACCCAGTACTTC. Protein: CASRGTGQETQYF.

The rearrangement links TRBV7-2 to TRBJ2-1, with 12 nucleotides matching TRBD2. The CDR3 loop spans 16 amino acids. With 5 bases clipped from V and 4 bases from J, the junction kept 6 bases outside the gene matches. Germline V lookup: CDR1 SGHTA, CDR2 FQGNSA. The CDR3 DNA reads TGTGCCAGCAGCCGAGCGCTAGCGGGAGGGTACAATGAGCAGTTCTTC. It codes for CASSRALAGGYNEQFF. The whole variable domain, remainder taken from reference TRBV7-2 and TRBJ2-1, is GAGVSQSPSNKVTEKGKDVELRCDPISGHTALYWYRQSLGQGLEFLIYFQGNSAPDKSGLPSDRFSAERTGGSVSTLTIQRTQQEDSAVYLCASSRALAGGYNEQFFGPGTRLTVL.

Details on this clonotype: The conserved final phenylalanine or tryptophan is absent from the CDR3, which likely points to a read error. V usage is TRBV7-2 and J usage is TRBJ2-5; perhaps TRBD2 as D (7 bases). The last part of the DNA fits TRBJ2-1 better; the J call may be wrong. The germline gives CDR1 SGHTA, CDR2 FQGNSA. The length of the CDR3 is 14 residues. The CDR3 DNA sequence: TGTGCCAGCAGCTTCGGCGGGGGCCAAGCGACCCAGTTCTCG. Translating it yields CASSFGGGQATQFS.

In its sample, this clonotype was seen many times. The chain is built from TRBV6-1 and TRBJ1-2, with 11 bases lining up with TRBD1. The germline V gene encodes CDR1 MNHNS and CDR2 SASEGT. Unmatched junction bases numbered 3, after V lost 4 bases and J lost 2 bases. CDR3 length: 15 residues. DNA of the CDR3: TGTGCCAGCAGTGCCCGGGACAGGGGGAACTATGGCTACACCTTC. Protein: CASSARDRGNYGYTF.

There are a few counts of this clonotype. The chain carries TRBV7-9 and TRBJ2-3, with 7 bases identical to TRBD1. Germline CDR1 reads SEHNR; CDR2 reads FQNEAQ (reference sequence). J lost 2 bases, V lost 5 bases, and 13 bases had no gene match. The CDR3 runs to 17 residues. CDR3 protein: CASSDGARGGSTDTQYF. The CDR3, as DNA: TGTGCCAGCAGCGATGGAGCGCGAGGGGGCTCCACAGATACGCAGTATTTT.

The V call is TRBV7-2, the J call TRBJ2-1; D may match TRBD1 or TRBD2 (5 bases each). The CDR3 contains 16 residues. Germline V gene sequence: CDR1 SGHTA, CDR2 FQGNSA. The ends were cut back, 1 base at V and 2 bases at J, with 12 bases in the middle. CDR3 nucleotides: TGTGCCAGCAGCTTAGGGGGGTCCCCCGCCTACAATGAGCAGTTCTTC. Protein: CASSLGGSPAYNEQFF.

J is TRBJ2-1 and V is TRBV7-3; 8 bases agree with TRBD1. Per the germline V gene, CDR1 is SGHTA and CDR2 is FQGTGA. The CDR3 is 14 amino acids. V lost 5 bases, J lost 6 bases, and 6 bases stayed unmatched. CDR3 in amino acids: CASSRGTGSNEQFF. CDR3 coding DNA: TGTGCCAGCAGCAGGGGGACAGGTAGCAATGAGCAGTTCTTC.

The chain uses TRBV7-9 and TRBJ2-3; the D gene is possibly TRBD2 (6 bases). The DNA end is a closer match to TRBJ2-4, so the J assignment may be wrong. CDR1 is SEHNR and CDR2 is FQNEAQ in the germline V gene (reference sequence). CDR3 size: 16 residues. In nucleotides, the CDR3 is TGTGCCAGCAGCCCCGCGGGGCGGGGAGCCAAAGATACTCAGTACTTC. This gives the protein CASSPAGRGAKDTQYF.

Points on this clonotype: The CDR3 ends on some other residue instead of the conserved phenylalanine or tryptophan, so this is likely a read error. The limits of the CDR3 on the DNA are not certain, so only TCRdb's listed CDR3 is given. The chain couples TRBV7-2 to TRBJ2-5. Per the germline V gene, CDR1 is SGHTA and CDR2 is FQGNSA. Both ends counted, the CDR3 spans 12 residues. The chain's CDR3 is CASEQNPATQFL.

This clonotype was detected many times. The CDR3 DNA sequence: TGTGCCAGCAGTCCAGGGGCCGCAACTAATGAAAAACTGTTTTTT. This encodes CASSPGAATNEKLFF. The chain is built from TRBV6-1 and TRBJ1-4, with D tentatively TRBD1 (6 bases). Germline V gene lookup returns CDR1 MNHNS and CDR2 SASEGT. Trimming removed 5 bases from V and 0 bases from J, with 10 bases in between. This CDR3 region has 15 residues.

Concerning this clonotype itself: This CDR3 is missing its conserved last phenylalanine or tryptophan, likely due to a read error. The genes are TRBV11-3 and TRBJ2-1; 13 bases align to TRBD2. Trimming at V came to 7 bases and at J to 2 bases, leaving 5 bases not matched to a gene. The germline CDR1 and CDR2 sequences are SGHNT and YENEEA. The CDR3 runs to 16 residues. CDR3 nucleotides: TGTGCCAGCAACAAAGGGACTAGCGGGGCCTACAATGAGCAGTTCTCC. Amino acid sequence: CASNKGTSGAYNEQFS.